The 30 T cell receptor beta chains in this list originate from one sample, sequenced in a study of cytomegalovirus exposure and HLA in healthy donors. The study ran its PCR with 60 Vbeta and 13 Jbeta primers. Only in-frame clones appear in the TCRdb table, and some are missing; sequencing was by immunoSEQ multiplex PCR. The sample carries roughly 150,000 clones, 75% recorded once. The sequenced sample was PBMCs. These receptors were taken from a young man in good health and CMV-seropositive.

The CDR3 loop is CASSLNVGMNTEAFF. CDR3 coding DNA: TGCGCCAGCAGCTTGAATGTCGGGATGAACACTGAAGCTTTCTTT. V usage is TRBV5-1 and J usage is TRBJ1-1; no reliable D call. The CDR3 contains 15 residues. The germline V gene encodes CDR1 SGHRS and CDR2 YFSETQ. Trimming cost V 1 base and J 0 bases, with 10 bases left between them.

The V and J genes are TRBV28 and TRBJ1-1; the D gene is possibly TRBD1 (6 bases). Trimming cost V 4 bases and J 4 bases, with 13 bases left between them. The germline CDR1 and CDR2 sequences are MDHEN and SYDVKM. The CDR3 covers 14 residues. The CDR3 DNA reads as TGTGCCAGCAGTTCACCACAGGGATTCACTGAAGCTTTCTTT. This encodes CASSSPQGFTEAFF.

This chain joins TRBV19 and TRBJ1-2, with 7 bases fitting TRBD1. Germline V gene data show CDR1 as LNHDA and CDR2 as SQIVND (reference sequence). The CDR3 runs 14 residues. With V trimmed by 2 bases and J by 0 bases, 0 bases remained unmatched. CDR3 in DNA: TGTGCCAGTAGTATAACAGGGGCTAACTATGGCTACACCTTC. It translates to CASSITGANYGYTF.

The gene calls are TRBV28 and TRBJ2-7; 7 bases are a match to TRBD1. Germline V gives CDR1 MDHEN, CDR2 SYDVKM. The CDR3 covers 14 residues. The V and J ends lost 7 bases and 4 bases, in that order; junction bases with no gene match: 10. The DNA for the CDR3 is TGTGCCAGCACCCCCGGGACAGTGAGATACGAGCAGTACTTC. Amino acid sequence: CASTPGTVRYEQYF.

This chain joins TRBV2 and TRBJ2-7, with unresolved D. Germline values: CDR1 SNHLY, CDR2 FYNNEI. The CDR3 runs to 13 residues. V was clipped by 8 bases and J by 2 bases, with 13 bases between them. The CDR3 protein is CASCHGLTYEQYF. The DNA of the CDR3 is TGTGCCAGCTGCCACGGGTTAACCTACGAGCAGTACTTC.

For this clone: An end of the junction differs from the germline gene, which may be a read error. This chain links TRBV13 with TRBJ1-1; D uncertain. This CDR3 contains 15 residues. Germline-derived CDR1 and CDR2 are PRHDT and FYEKMQ (reference sequence). CDR3 sequence reads: CTSSLGLAANTEAFF. CDR3 bases: TGTACCAGCAGCTTAGGCCTGGCTGCAAACACTGAAGCTTTCTTT.

For the CDR3, the DNA is TGTGCCAGCAGCTTAGAGATTTCTGAGTTATCCTCAGATACGCAGTATTTT. Encoded protein: CASSLEISELSSDTQYF. The V call is TRBV11-2, the J call TRBJ2-3; no clear D gene. CDR1 and CDR2 (germline): SGHAT, FQNNGV. This CDR3 has 17 residues. Between the trimmed V and J ends, which lost 0 bases and 4 bases, there was a span of 17 bases.

V usage is TRBV7-8 and J usage is TRBJ2-5, with TRBD1 identical over 9 bases. The CDR3 has 15 amino acids. CDR1 is SGHVS, CDR2 FQNEAQ, per germline. The trim removed 3 bases at V and 5 bases at J, leaving 7 bases unmatched. The CDR3 sequence: CASSLEQGASETQYF. The CDR3 DNA reads as TGTGCCAGCAGCTTGGAACAGGGGGCCTCTGAGACCCAGTACTTC.

This chain links TRBV5-1 with TRBJ2-3; D unresolved. Germline CDR1 reads SGHRS; CDR2 reads YFSETQ. V lost 4 bases and J lost 5, with 11 bases in between. This CDR3 contains 13 residues. In nucleotides, the CDR3 is TGCGCCAGCAGCATGGTGGCGGTAGATACGCAGTATTTT. This sequence encodes CASSMVAVDTQYF. Looking up the rest from reference TRBV5-1 and TRBJ2-3 gives the full variable domain: KAGVTQTPRYLIKTRGQQVTLSCSPISGHRSVSWYQQTPGQGLQFLFEYFSETQRNKGNFPGRFSGRQFSNSRSEMNVSTLELGDSALYLCASSMVAVDTQYFGPGTRLTVL.

This chain uses TRBV4-1 with TRBJ2-6; TRBD1 matches at 8 bases. Germline V gene data show CDR1 as MGHRA and CDR2 as YSYEKL. The CDR3 has 20 amino acids. V lost 0 bases, J lost 0 bases, and 10 bases stayed unmatched. CDR3 DNA: TGCGCCAGCAGCCAAGACGGGACAGGAAGAATTAGCTCTGGGGCCAACGTCCTGACTTTC. Translated, it gives CASSQDGTGRISSGANVLTF.

The V call is TRBV19, the J call TRBJ1-1; D is unresolved. The V gene lost 0 bases and the J gene lost 0 bases, with 11 bases spanning the gap. CDR1 LNHDA and CDR2 SQIVND come from the germline V gene (reference sequence). CDR3 length: 16 residues. The CDR3 reads CASSIDHRAMNTEAFF. The CDR3 DNA follows: TGTGCCAGTAGTATAGATCACAGAGCCATGAACACTGAAGCTTTCTTT.

This chain joins TRBV13 and TRBJ2-3, with D uncertain. Germline CDR1 PRHDT, CDR2 FYEKMQ (reference sequence). The V gene lost 1 base and the J gene lost 3 bases, with 11 bases spanning the gap. The CDR3 sequence is 15 residues long. This chain's CDR3 is CASSLAESRTDTQYF. CDR3 nucleotides: TGTGCCAGCAGCTTAGCCGAGAGTAGAACAGATACGCAGTATTTT.

The chain has TRBV7-3 and TRBJ2-1; TRBD2 matches at 10 bases. Germline CDR1 is SGHTA and CDR2 is FQGTGA. The CDR3 covers 16 residues. V dropped 6 bases and J dropped 9; count of bases not matched to a gene: 14. The CDR3 loop reads CASSLFSSGSRCEQFF. CDR3 coding DNA: TGTGCCAGCAGTCTCTTCTCTAGCGGGAGTAGGTGTGAGCAGTTCTTC.

This clone was seen just once. The rearrangement joins TRBV10-1 to TRBJ2-1; 7 bases are shared with TRBD1. CDR3 length: 13 amino acids. V was clipped by 6 bases and J by 9 bases; unmatched bases: 8. Germline V gives CDR1 WNHNN, CDR2 SYGVQD (reference sequence). The CDR3 region is CASSPTGLGEQFF. The CDR3 bases are TGCGCCAGCAGCCCGACAGGGTTGGGTGAGCAGTTCTTC.

The chain uses TRBV27 and TRBJ2-5; perhaps TRBD2 as D (5 bases). Germline V lookup: CDR1 MNHEY, CDR2 SMNVEV (reference sequence). Trimming pared 3 bases from V and 4 bases from J, leaving 9 bases between. This CDR3 has 13 amino acids. The DNA for the CDR3 is TGTGCCAGCAGTTTCGCCCTAGCAGAGACCCAGTACTTC. Translated, it gives CASSFALAETQYF.

This clone was counted ten times or more. The J gene is TRBJ1-5, the V gene TRBV30; no clear D gene. CDR3 length equals 13 residues. Germline values: CDR1 GTSNPN, CDR2 SVGIG (reference sequence). The V end was cut by 1 base, the J end by 2 bases, with 6 bases between. This CDR3 is CAWSGSGNQPQHF. CDR3 DNA: TGTGCCTGGAGTGGGTCGGGCAATCAGCCCCAGCATTTT.

This clone has a handful of counts. V and J are TRBV6-4 and TRBJ2-2, with a tentative D call TRBD2 (6 bases). Per germline, CDR1 MRHNA and CDR2 SNTAGT. The CDR3 has 13 amino acids. The V end lost 3 bases, the J end lost 4 bases, and 6 bases lay between the germline ends. The CDR3 region is CASSETSTGELFF. The CDR3 coding sequence is TGTGCCAGCAGTGAGACTAGCACCGGGGAGCTGTTTTTT.

This rearrangement joins TRBV28 to TRBJ2-7; TRBD2 aligns across 7 bases. J lost 7 bases, V lost 2 bases, and 14 bases had no gene match. The CDR3 is made up of 16 amino acids. The V gene's germline CDR1 is MDHEN and CDR2 SYDVKM. CDR3 in amino acids: CASSLRLAGVPLEQYF. The CDR3 DNA is TGTGCCAGCAGTTTACGTCTGGCGGGAGTTCCCCTAGAGCAGTACTTC.

This chain uses TRBV5-1 with TRBJ2-3; TRBD2 matches 8 bases. Unmatched junction bases numbered 8, after V lost 4 bases and J lost 4 bases. The CDR3 consists of 15 residues. The germline V gene has CDR1 SGHRS and CDR2 YFSETQ. The CDR3 loop is CASSRSGSNADTQYF. Here the CDR3 DNA reads TGCGCCAGCAGCCGCAGCGGGAGTAACGCAGATACGCAGTATTTT.

This clone was picked up a small number of times. The chain recombines TRBV7-9 with TRBJ2-1; D not resolved. V was pared by 4 bases and J by 9 bases, with 10 bases between. Looked up from germline, CDR1 is SEHNR and CDR2 is FQNEAQ (reference sequence). The CDR3 runs to 12 residues. CDR3 nucleotide sequence: TGTGCCAGCAGCTCCCCGGGTCGTGAGCAGTTCTTC. Translating gives CASSSPGREQFF.

The V call is TRBV6-1, the J call TRBJ1-1; D is perhaps TRBD1 (6 bases). The length of the CDR3 is 13 residues. CDR1 and CDR2 (germline): MNHNS, SASEGT. Trimming shortened V by 8 bases and J by 0 bases, and 10 bases separated the two germline ends. CDR3 residues: CASRAGVNTEAFF. For the CDR3, the DNA is TGTGCCAGCCGCGCAGGGGTGAACACTGAAGCTTTCTTT.

The chain combines TRBV4-2 with TRBJ2-3; 11 nucleotides line up with TRBD2. Looked up from germline, CDR1 is LGHNA and CDR2 is YNFKEQ. V lost 4 bases and J lost 10; bases outside the gene matches: 10. The CDR3 extends over 15 amino acids. The CDR3 DNA reads TGTGCCAGCAGCCCAAGTCTAGCGGGAGGTCAAGCGCAGTATTTT. This translates into CASSPSLAGGQAQYF.

The chain recombines TRBV28 with TRBJ2-3, with TRBD2 matching over 8 bases. The CDR3 extends over 15 amino acids. With 4 bases clipped from V and 8 bases from J, the junction kept 11 bases outside the gene matches. CDR1 is MDHEN, CDR2 SYDVKM, per germline. DNA for the CDR3: TGTGCCAGCAGTTCGAACACCGGGAGGGCCACTACGCAGTATTTT. Amino acids: CASSSNTGRATTQYF.

The rearrangement links TRBV2 to TRBJ1-5; D is unclear. The length of the CDR3 is 14 residues. V dropped 5 bases and J dropped 4 bases, with 12 bases sitting between them. CDR1 and CDR2 (germline): SNHLY, FYNNEI. CDR3 amino acids: CASSNPSPNQPQHF. The CDR3 DNA reads as TGTGCCAGCAGTAATCCCTCCCCTAATCAGCCCCAGCATTTT.

This clone appeared a few times. This sequence joins TRBV7-3 and TRBJ2-1, with 14 bases fitting TRBD2. CDR3 length equals 17 residues. Germline CDR1 and CDR2: SGHTA and FQGTGA. V lost 5 bases to trimming and J lost 10 bases; unmatched junction nucleotides: 13. CDR3 region: CASSIRGLAGVGSEQFF. The CDR3 DNA reads TGTGCCAGCAGCATCAGGGGACTAGCGGGAGTCGGGTCGGAGCAGTTCTTC.

This clone was counted between two and nine times. The chain is built from TRBV2 and TRBJ2-7, with TRBD2 matching 7 bases. This CDR3 contains 14 residues. V shed 8 bases, J shed 0 bases, and the junction held 7 bases outside the gene matches. Per germline, CDR1 SNHLY and CDR2 FYNNEI. The CDR3 loop is CASSRESRSYEQYF. Written as DNA, the CDR3 is TGTGCCAGCTCGCGGGAGAGCCGCTCCTACGAGCAGTACTTC.

V and J are TRBV7-9 and TRBJ1-1; unclear D gene. Trimming shortened V by 4 bases and J by 7 bases, and 4 bases separated the two germline ends. CDR1 and CDR2 from the germline V gene are SEHNR and FQNEAQ (reference sequence). The CDR3 loop spans 10 amino acids. The DNA of the CDR3 is TGTGCCAGCAGCTCGGGTGAAGCTTTCTTT. It yields the protein CASSSGEAFF.

The sample holds a few counts of this clone. The chain recombines TRBV6-1 with TRBJ1-5; possibly TRBD1 for D (5 bases). The CDR3 covers 15 residues. V lost 8 bases and J 2 bases, leaving 16 bases between the germline ends. From germline, CDR1 is MNHNS and CDR2 SASEGT. The CDR3: CASVTPDSGNQPQHF. CDR3 DNA: TGTGCCAGCGTCACTCCTGACAGCGGCAATCAGCCCCAGCATTTT.

This rearrangement joins TRBV7-9 to TRBJ2-3, with 9 bases fitting TRBD2. V shed 2 bases, J shed 3 bases, and the junction held 15 bases outside the gene matches. The CDR3 consists of 19 residues. CDR1 and CDR2 from the germline V gene are SEHNR and FQNEAQ (reference sequence). CDR3 residues: CASSLHLAGTRGETDTQYF. The CDR3 DNA sequence: TGTGCCAGCAGCTTACATCTAGCGGGAACAAGGGGAGAAACAGATACGCAGTATTTT.

V gene TRBV29-1 combines with J gene TRBJ2-1, with 7 bases fitting TRBD1. Germline V gene lookup returns CDR1 SQVTM and CDR2 ANQGSEA. The length of the CDR3 is 15 residues. V lost 1 base and J lost 0; bases outside the gene matches: 3. The CDR3 nucleotides read TGCAGCGTTGAAGTCGACAGGGTCTCCTACAATGAGCAGTTCTTC. Its translation: CSVEVDRVSYNEQFF.